Listed below are T cell receptor beta chains from one sample, sequenced in a study. One entry per CDR3 protein, called by TCRdb with MiXCR from the RT-PCR reads. Of about 680,000 distinct CDR3 sequences in the sample, approximately 14% are singletons; the top ten hold 3% to 4.5%. The sequenced sample consisted of memory CD4+ T cells from blood. These receptor sequences come from a female donor in good health, serving as a healthy control. CDR3s include the opening cysteine and the closing phenylalanine or tryptophan. Clone size is given for some rows only: seen once, a few or many times, or a class if the clone is expanded.

v_gene,j_gene,abundance,CDR3aa
TRBV30,TRBJ1-2,-,CAWAGQGGNGYTF
TRBV6-2/TRBV6-3,TRBJ2-1,few,CASSSGLATISSYNEQFF
TRBV25-1,TRBJ1-2,many,CASSERGDRGHKSHYGYTF
TRBV6-2/TRBV6-3,TRBJ1-1,-,CASSPDSYTEAFF
TRBV3-1,TRBJ2-7,few,CASSPVSLLAGVAYEQYF
TRBV18,TRBJ2-7,-,CASSPGLPSYEQYF
TRBV6-5,TRBJ1-2,few,CASSFSRDMDYGYTF
TRBV24-1,TRBJ2-5,few,CATSDPQAGLNQETQYF
TRBV10-3,TRBJ2-2,-,CAITGDRLTGELFF
TRBV6-1,TRBJ1-5,-,CASSELGKGNQPQHF
TRBV7-8,TRBJ2-7,few,CASSLNGVEQYF
TRBV11-2,TRBJ2-3,few,CASSHKAGTGGADTQYF
TRBV2,TRBJ2-2,-,CASSEAQGTGELFF
TRBV3-1,TRBJ2-1,-,CASSQEDSSYNEQFF
TRBV4-1,TRBJ2-5,many,CASSKPGQQETQYF
TRBV28,TRBJ2-1,-,CAISEGPSHNEQFF
TRBV20-1,TRBJ2-3,few,CSARDRTDTQYF
TRBV9,TRBJ1-6,few,CASSVGGPPLHF
TRBV5-1,TRBJ2-7,few,CASSLHRDEQYF
TRBV11-3,TRBJ1-1,-,CASSARGIEAFF
TRBV6-2/TRBV6-3,TRBJ2-5,-,CASNIGEETQYF
TRBV12-3/TRBV12-4,TRBJ1-2,-,CAIGRPGYRGYTF
TRBV7-9,TRBJ1-2,many,CASSSGVSGGYGYTF
TRBV12-3/TRBV12-4,TRBJ1-5,many,CASSPSDQPQHF
TRBV27,TRBJ2-5,-,CASSKGQISPQYF
TRBV5-1,TRBJ2-1,-,CASSERGGNEQFF
TRBV3-1,TRBJ1-1,-,CASSHSPEGNTEAFF
TRBV20-1,TRBJ2-5,-,CSVIAGGETQYF
TRBV4-1,TRBJ2-7,-,CASSVRDRTHEQYF
TRBV30,TRBJ2-7,many,CAWGLESYEQYF
TRBV20-1,TRBJ2-3,-,CSAPTGTSATDTQYF
TRBV5-4,TRBJ2-4,-,CASSSSSLGGNIQYF
TRBV18,TRBJ2-3,few,CASSLDRDSHTQYF
TRBV28,TRBJ2-5,-,CASSDPRAAMQETQYF
TRBV7-7,TRBJ1-3,few,CASSPSQFSGNTIYF
TRBV10-3,TRBJ2-3,many,CAISLAGSTDTQYF
TRBV6-5,TRBJ2-7,many,CASSLDSRFSYEQYF